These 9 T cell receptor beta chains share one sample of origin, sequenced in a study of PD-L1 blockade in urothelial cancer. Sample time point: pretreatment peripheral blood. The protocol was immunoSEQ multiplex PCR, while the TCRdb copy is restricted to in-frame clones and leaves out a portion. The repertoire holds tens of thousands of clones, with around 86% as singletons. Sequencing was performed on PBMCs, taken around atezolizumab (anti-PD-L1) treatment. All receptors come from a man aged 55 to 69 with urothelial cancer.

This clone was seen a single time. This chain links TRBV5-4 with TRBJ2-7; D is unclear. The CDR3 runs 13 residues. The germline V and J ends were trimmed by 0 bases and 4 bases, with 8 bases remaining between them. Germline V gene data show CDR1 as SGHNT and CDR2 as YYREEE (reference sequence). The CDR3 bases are TGTGCCAGCAGCTTGGCCTCCGGGTACGAGCAGTACTTC. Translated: CASSLASGYEQYF.

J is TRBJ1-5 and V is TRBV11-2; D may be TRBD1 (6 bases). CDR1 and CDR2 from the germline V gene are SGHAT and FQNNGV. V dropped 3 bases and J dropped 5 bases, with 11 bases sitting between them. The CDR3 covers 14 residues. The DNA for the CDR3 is TGTGCCAGCAGCTTCACAGGGAACTATCAGCCCCAGCATTTT. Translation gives CASSFTGNYQPQHF.

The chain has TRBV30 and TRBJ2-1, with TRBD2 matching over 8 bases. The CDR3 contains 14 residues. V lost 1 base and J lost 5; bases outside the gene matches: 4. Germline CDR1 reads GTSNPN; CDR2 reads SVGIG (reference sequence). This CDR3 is CAWSGAGGNNEQFF. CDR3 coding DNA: TGTGCCTGGAGTGGGGCGGGGGGAAACAATGAGCAGTTCTTC.

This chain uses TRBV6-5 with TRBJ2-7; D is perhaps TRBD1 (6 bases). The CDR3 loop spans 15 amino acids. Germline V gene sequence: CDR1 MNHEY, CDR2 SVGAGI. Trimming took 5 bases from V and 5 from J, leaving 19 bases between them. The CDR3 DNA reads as TGTGCCAGCAGTCACAAGGACAGTCGGGGACACGAGCAGTACTTC. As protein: CASSHKDSRGHEQYF.

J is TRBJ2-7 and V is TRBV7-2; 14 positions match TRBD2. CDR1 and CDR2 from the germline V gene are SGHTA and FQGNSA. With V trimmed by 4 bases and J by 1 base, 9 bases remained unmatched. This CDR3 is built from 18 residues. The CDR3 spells CASSSPTSGGAWSYEQYF. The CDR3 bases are TGTGCCAGCAGCTCCCCGACTAGCGGGGGGGCCTGGTCCTACGAGCAGTACTTC.

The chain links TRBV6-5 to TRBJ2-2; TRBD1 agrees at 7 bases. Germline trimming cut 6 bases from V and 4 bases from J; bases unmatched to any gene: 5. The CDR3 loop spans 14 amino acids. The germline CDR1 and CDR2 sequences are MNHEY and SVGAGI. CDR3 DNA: TGTGCCAGCAGATCAGACAGGGCCACCGGGGAGCTGTTTTTT. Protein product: CASRSDRATGELFF.

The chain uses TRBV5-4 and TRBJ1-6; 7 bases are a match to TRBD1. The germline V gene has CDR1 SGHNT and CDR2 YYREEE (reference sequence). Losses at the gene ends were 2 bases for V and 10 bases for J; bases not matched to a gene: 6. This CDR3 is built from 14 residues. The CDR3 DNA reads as TGTGCCAGCAGCTTAAACAGGGGAGAGTCACCCCTCCACTTT. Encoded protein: CASSLNRGESPLHF.

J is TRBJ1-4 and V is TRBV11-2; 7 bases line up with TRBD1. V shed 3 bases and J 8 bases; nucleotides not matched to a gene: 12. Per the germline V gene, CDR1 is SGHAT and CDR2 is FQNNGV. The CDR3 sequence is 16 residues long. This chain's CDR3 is CASSFASTGLYEKLFF. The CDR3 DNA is TGTGCCAGCAGCTTCGCGTCGACAGGGCTTTACGAAAAACTGTTTTTT.

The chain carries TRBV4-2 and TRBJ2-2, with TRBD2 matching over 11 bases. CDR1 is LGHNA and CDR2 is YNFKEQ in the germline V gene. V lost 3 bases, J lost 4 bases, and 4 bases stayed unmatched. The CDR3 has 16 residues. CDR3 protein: CASSQGTSGGTGELFF. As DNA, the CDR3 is TGTGCCAGCAGCCAGGGGACTAGCGGTGGCACCGGGGAGCTGTTTTTT.